The clone carrying this TCR beta chain was found once. Its target is unknown. The source of the sample is a study of a mutant IDH1 vaccine in newly diagnosed glioma. Specified time point: week 47, end of study. With topical imiquimod, each dose of the vaccine consisted of 300 ug of mutant IDH1 20-mer peptide. V shed 2 bases and J 6 bases; nucleotides not matched to a gene: 4. There are 15 residues in the CDR3. The germline gives CDR1 MDHEN, CDR2 SYDVKM. The table came from immunoSEQ multiplex PCR; TCRdb's copy has only in-frame clones and leaves some out. The repertoire holds about 94,000 clones, under 90% seen once, with 0.77% in the top ten.

The TCR originated in a woman between 45 and 65 years old with glioma. The chain is built from TRBV28 and TRBJ1-4; TRBD1 matches 9 bases. The starting material was PBMCs, obtained from a glioma patient whose treatment included an IDH1 peptide vaccine. The CDR3 bases are TGTGCCAGCAGTTTACCCTGGACAGGGGATGAAAAACTGTTTTTT. Translated, it gives CASSLPWTGDEKLFF.